This record concerns one TCR beta chain sequence. As yet, its antigen is unknown. With a much larger clone just one base away, this may be a read error. Stated time point: newly diagnosed GD, antithyroid drugs for less than 3 months. The TCR library was made from RNA extracted from PBMCs. This record belongs to a study of regulatory T cells in long-lasting Graves disease. Study-level results: TCR diversity was lower in persistent Graves' patients than in newly diagnosed ones. Analysis covered peripheral blood alone, not thyroid tissue.

TCR beta libraries were built with iRepertoire HTBI primers and Arm-PCR of CDR3 regions. In TCRdb, the multiplex PCR reads were re-called with MiXCR into one record per CDR3 protein. The repertoire includes roughly 610,000 distinct CDR3 sequences, about 15% of them detected once, and 18% sits in the top ten. These data were also reused for a study on T cells in Graves' hyperthyroidism and ophthalmopathy. As that study records: Using the HTBI primer set, a first-round RT-PCR was run on the TCR CDR3. Peripheral blood also featured most of the thyroid clonotypes expanded above 0.001.

The source material was peripheral blood mononuclear cells (PBMCs), sampled at new diagnosis, from a patient treated with antithyroid drugs. The clonotype originates from a woman aged 30 to 39 with Graves disease.

CDR3: CAWDGVGRGGGYTF. The CDR3 DNA is TGTGCCTGGGATGGTGTTGGCAGGGGCGGAGGCTACACCTTC. V usage is TRBV30 and J usage is TRBJ1-2; D is possibly TRBD1 (6 bases). Trimming cost V 5 bases and J 8 bases, with 21 bases left between them. CDR3 size: 14 residues. Germline-derived CDR1 and CDR2 are GTSNPN and SVGIG (reference sequence).